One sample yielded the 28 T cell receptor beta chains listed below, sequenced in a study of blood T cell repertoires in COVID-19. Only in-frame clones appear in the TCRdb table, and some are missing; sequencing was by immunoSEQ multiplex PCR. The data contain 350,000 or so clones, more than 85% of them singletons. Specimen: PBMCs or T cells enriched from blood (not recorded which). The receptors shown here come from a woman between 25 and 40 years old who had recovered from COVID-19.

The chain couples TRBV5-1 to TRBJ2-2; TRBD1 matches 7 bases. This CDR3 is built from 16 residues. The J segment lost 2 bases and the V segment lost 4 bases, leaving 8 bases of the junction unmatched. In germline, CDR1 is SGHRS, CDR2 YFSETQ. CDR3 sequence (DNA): TGCGCCAGCAGCCCGCGGACAGGAGTTAACACCGGGGAGCTGTTTTTT. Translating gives CASSPRTGVNTGELFF. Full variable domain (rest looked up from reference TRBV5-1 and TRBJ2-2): KAGVTQTPRYLIKTRGQQVTLSCSPISGHRSVSWYQQTPGQGLQFLFEYFSETQRNKGNFPGRFSGRQFSNSRSEMNVSTLELGDSALYLCASSPRTGVNTGELFFGEGSRLTVL.

The CDR3: CASSSGTVLSGYTF. The DNA for the CDR3 is TGTGCCAGCAGTTCCGGGACTGTGCTATCTGGCTACACCTTC. The chain employs TRBV28 and TRBJ1-2, with D perhaps matching TRBD1 (5 bases). V shed 4 bases and J shed 7 bases, with 16 bases lying between them. This CDR3 region has 14 residues. The germline CDR1 and CDR2 sequences are MDHEN and SYDVKM.

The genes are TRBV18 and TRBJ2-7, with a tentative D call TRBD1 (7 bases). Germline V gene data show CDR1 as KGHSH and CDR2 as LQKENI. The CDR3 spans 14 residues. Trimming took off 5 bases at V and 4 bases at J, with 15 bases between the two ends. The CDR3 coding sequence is TGTGCCAGCTCAGCGGACAGGAGGGGATACGAGCAGTACTTC. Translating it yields CASSADRRGYEQYF.

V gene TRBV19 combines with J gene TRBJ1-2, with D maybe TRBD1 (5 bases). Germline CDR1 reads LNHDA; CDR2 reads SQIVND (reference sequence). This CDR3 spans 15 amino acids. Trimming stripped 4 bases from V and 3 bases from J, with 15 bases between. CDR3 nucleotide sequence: TGTGCCAGTAGTACCTTCCTGGGAGGGGACTATGGCTACACCTTC. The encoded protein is CASSTFLGGDYGYTF.

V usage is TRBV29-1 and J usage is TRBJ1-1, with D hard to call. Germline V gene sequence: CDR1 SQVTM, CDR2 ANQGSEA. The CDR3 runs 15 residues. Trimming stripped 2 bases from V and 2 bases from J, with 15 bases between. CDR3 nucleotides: TGCAGCGTTGAAAGGAACCGGGTCGGAAACACTGAAGCTTTCTTT. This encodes CSVERNRVGNTEAFF.

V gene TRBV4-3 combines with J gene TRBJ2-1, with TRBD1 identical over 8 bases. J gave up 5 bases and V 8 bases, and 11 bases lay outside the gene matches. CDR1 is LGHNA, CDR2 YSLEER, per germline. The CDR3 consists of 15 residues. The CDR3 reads CASGSYQTGDNEQFF. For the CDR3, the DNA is TGCGCCAGCGGGTCCTATCAGACAGGGGACAATGAGCAGTTCTTC.

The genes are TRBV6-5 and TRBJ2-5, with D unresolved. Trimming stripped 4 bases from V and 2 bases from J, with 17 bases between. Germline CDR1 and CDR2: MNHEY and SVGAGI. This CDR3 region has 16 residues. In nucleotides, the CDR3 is TGTGCCAGCAGTTTAACCCCGACTGTTCCTCAAGAGACCCAGTACTTC. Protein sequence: CASSLTPTVPQETQYF.

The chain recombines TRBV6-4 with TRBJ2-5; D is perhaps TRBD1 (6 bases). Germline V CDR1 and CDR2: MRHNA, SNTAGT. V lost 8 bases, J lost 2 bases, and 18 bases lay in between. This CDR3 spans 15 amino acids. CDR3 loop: CASAESGGIQETQYF. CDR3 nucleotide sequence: TGTGCCAGCGCCGAAAGTGGGGGCATACAAGAGACCCAGTACTTC.

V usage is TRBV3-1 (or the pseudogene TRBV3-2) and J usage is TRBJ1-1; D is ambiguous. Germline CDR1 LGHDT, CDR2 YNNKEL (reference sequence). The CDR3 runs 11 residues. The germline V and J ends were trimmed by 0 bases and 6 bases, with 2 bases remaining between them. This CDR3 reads CASSQDSEAFF. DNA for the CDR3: TGTGCCAGCAGCCAAGACTCTGAAGCTTTCTTT.

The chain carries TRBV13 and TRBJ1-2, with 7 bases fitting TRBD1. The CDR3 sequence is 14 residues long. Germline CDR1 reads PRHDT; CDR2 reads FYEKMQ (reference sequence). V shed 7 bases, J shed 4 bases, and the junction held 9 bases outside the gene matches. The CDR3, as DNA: TGTGCCAGCACCCACGACAGGGATGTCTATGGCTACACCTTC. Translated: CASTHDRDVYGYTF. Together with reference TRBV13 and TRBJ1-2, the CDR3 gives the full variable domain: AAGVIQSPRHLIKEKRETATLKCYPIPRHDTVYWYQQGPGQDPQFLISFYEKMQSDKGSIPDRFSAQQFSDYHSELNMSSLELGDSALYFCASTHDRDVYGYTFGSGTRLTVV.

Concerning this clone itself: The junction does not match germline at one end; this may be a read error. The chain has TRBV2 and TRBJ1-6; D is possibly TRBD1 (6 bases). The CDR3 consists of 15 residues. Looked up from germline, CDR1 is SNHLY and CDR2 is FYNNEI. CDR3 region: CASREGTQSNSPLHF. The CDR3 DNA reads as TGTGCCAGCAGGGAAGGGACACAAAGTAATTCACCCCTCCACTTT.

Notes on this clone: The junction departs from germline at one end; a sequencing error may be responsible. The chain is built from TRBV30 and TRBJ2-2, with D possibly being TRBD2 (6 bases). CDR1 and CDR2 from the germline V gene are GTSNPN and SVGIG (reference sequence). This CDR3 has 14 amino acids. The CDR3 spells CALSRRVDTGELFF. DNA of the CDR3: TGTGCCTTGAGTAGGAGGGTTGACACCGGGGAGCTGTTTTTT.

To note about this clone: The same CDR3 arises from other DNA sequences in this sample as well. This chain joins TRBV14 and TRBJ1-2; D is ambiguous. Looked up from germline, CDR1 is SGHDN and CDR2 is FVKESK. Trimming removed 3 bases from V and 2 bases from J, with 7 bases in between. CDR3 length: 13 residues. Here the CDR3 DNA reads TGTGCCAGCAGCCAGGGAGCCAACTATGGCTACACCTTC. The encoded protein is CASSQGANYGYTF.

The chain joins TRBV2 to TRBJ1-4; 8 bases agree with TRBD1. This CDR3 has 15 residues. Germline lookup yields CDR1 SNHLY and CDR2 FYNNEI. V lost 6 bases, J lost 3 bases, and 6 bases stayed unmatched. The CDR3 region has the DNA TGTGCCAGCAGAGGACAGGGTGGGTCTAATGAAAAACTGTTTTTT. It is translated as CASRGQGGSNEKLFF.

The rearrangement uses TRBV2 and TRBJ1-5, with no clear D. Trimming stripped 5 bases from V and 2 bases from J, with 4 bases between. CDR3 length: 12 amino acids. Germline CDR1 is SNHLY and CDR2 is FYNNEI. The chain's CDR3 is CASSQGNQPQHF. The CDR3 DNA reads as TGTGCCAGCAGTCAGGGCAATCAGCCCCAGCATTTT.

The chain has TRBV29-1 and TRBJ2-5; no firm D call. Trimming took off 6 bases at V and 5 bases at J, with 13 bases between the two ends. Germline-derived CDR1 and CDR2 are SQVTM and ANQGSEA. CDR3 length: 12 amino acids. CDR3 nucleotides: TGCAGCGTGGATGACTCTACGGAGACCCAGTACTTC. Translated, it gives CSVDDSTETQYF. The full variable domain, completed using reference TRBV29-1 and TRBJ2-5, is SAVISQKPSRDICQRGTSLTIQCQVDSQVTMMFWYRQQPGQSLTLIATANQGSEATYESGFVIDKFPISRPNLTFSTLTVSNMSPEDSSIYLCSVDDSTETQYFGPGTRLLVL.

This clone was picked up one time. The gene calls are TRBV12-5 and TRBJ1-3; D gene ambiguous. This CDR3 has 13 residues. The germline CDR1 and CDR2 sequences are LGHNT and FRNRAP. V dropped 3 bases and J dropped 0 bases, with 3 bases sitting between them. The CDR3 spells CASGFHSGNTIYF. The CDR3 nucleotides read TGTGCTAGTGGTTTTCACTCTGGAAACACCATATATTTT.

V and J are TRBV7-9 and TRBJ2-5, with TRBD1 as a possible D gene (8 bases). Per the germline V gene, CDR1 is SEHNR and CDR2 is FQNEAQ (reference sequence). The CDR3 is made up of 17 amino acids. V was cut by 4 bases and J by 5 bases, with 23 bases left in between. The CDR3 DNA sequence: TGTGCCAGCAGCTCCCAGGGGGGGCGACAGGGGAGCGAGACCCAGTACTTC. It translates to CASSSQGGRQGSETQYF. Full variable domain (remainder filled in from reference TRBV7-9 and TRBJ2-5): DTGVSQNPRHKITKRGQNVTFRCDPISEHNRLYWYRQTLGQGPEFLTYFQNEAQLEKSRLLSDRFSAERPKGSFSTLEIQRTEQGDSAMYLCASSSQGGRQGSETQYFGPGTRLLVL.

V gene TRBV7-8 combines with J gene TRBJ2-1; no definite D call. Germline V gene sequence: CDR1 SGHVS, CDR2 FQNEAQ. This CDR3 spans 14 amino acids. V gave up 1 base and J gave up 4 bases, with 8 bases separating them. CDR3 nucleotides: TGTGCCAGCAGCTTAGTTTCTAAATACAATGAGCAGTTCTTC. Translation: CASSLVSKYNEQFF. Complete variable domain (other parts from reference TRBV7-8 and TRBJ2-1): GAGVSQSPRYKVAKRGQDVALRCDPISGHVSLFWYQQALGQGPEFLTYFQNEAQLDKSGLPSDRFFAERPEGSVSTLKIQRTQQEDSAVYLCASSLVSKYNEQFFGPGTRLTVL.

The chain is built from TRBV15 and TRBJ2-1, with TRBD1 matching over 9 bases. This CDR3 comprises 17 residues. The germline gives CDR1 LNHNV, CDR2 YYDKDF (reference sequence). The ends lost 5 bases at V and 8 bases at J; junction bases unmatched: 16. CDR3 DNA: TGTGCCACCAGCCGCTCCCCTGGGACAGGGAAGGCGGATGAGCAGTTCTTC. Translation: CATSRSPGTGKADEQFF.

CDR3 region: CASSLASNEQFF. The CDR3 DNA reads TGTGCCAGCAGTTTAGCCAGCAATGAGCAGTTCTTC. This sequence joins TRBV12-3 or TRBV12-4 and TRBJ2-1; D gene uncertain. Trimming cost V 0 bases and J 6 bases, with 3 bases left between them. There are 12 residues in the CDR3.

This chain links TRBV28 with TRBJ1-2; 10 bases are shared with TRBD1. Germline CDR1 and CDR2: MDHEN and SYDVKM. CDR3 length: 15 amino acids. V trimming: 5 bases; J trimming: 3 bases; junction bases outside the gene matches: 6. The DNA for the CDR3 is TGTGCCAGCAGTCCCCCGACAGGGGGCTACTATGGCTACACCTTC. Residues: CASSPPTGGYYGYTF.

CDR3 sequence reads: CASSRWLAASNEQFF. The CDR3 coding sequence is TGTGCCAGCAGCCGCTGGCTAGCGGCTTCCAATGAGCAGTTCTTC. The chain carries TRBV7-6 and TRBJ2-1, with 7 bases matching TRBD2. Germline V gene sequence: CDR1 SGHVS, CDR2 FNYEAQ. V lost 5 bases, J lost 6 bases, and 10 bases stayed unmatched. The CDR3 sequence is 15 residues long.

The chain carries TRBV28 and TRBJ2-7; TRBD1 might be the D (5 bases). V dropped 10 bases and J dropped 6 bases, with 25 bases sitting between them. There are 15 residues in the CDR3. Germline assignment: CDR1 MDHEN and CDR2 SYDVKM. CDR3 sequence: CATLYLAGLKGEQYF. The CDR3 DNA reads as TGTGCCACCCTGTATTTGGCAGGGCTCAAGGGCGAGCAGTACTTC.

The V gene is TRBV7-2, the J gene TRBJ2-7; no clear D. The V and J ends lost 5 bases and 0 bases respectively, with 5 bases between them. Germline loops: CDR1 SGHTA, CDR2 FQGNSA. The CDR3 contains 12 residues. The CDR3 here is CASSMSSYEQYF. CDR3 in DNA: TGTGCCAGCAGCATGAGCTCCTACGAGCAGTACTTC.

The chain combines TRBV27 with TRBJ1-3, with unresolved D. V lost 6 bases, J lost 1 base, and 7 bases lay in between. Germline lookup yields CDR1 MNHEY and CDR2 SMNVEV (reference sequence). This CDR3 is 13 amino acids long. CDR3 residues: CASRRSSGNTIYF. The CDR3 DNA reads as TGTGCCAGCAGGCGGAGTTCTGGAAACACCATATATTTT.

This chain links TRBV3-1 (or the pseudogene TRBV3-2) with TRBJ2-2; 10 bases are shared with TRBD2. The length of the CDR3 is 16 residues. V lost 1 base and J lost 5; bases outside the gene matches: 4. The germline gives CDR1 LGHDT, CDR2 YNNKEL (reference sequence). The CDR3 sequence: CASSQASGGVTGELFF. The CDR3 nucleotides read TGTGCCAGCAGCCAAGCCAGCGGGGGGGTTACCGGGGAGCTGTTTTTT.

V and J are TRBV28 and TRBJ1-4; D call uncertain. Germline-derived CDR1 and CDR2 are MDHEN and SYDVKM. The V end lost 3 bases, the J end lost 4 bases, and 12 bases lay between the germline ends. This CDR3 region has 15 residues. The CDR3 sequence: CASSFAGRGNEKLFF. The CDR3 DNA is TGTGCCAGCAGTTTCGCCGGTCGTGGTAATGAAAAACTGTTTTTT.